Presented here are 14 T cell receptor beta chains from one specimen sequenced in a study of cytomegalovirus exposure and HLA in healthy donors. The PCR used 60 Vbeta and 13 Jbeta primers. Some clones are missing from TCRdb's copy, which holds only in-frame ones; the method was immunoSEQ multiplex PCR. This sample has more than 15,000 clones; about four fifths occur once, and the top ten carry about 22%. The source material was PBMCs. These receptor sequences come from a human donor in good health.

The J gene is TRBJ2-7, the V gene TRBV9, with D perhaps matching TRBD2 (5 bases). CDR3 length: 13 residues. Germline loops: CDR1 SGDLS, CDR2 YYNGEE. Trimming took 0 bases from V and 7 from J, leaving 11 bases between them. CDR3 sequence: CASSVVGSGEQYF. DNA for the CDR3: TGTGCCAGCAGCGTAGTAGGGAGTGGAGAGCAGTACTTC.

The chain uses TRBV18 and TRBJ2-1, with 16 bases aligning to TRBD2. The CDR3 spans 16 residues. V was pared by 3 bases and J by 6 bases, with 2 bases of the junction left unmatched. In germline, CDR1 is KGHSH, CDR2 LQKENI. The CDR3 nucleotides read TGTGCCAGCTCACCGGGACTAGCGGGGGGGCGCAATGAGCAGTTCTTC. Translating it yields CASSPGLAGGRNEQFF.

This clone was seen just once. CDR3 nucleotides: TGTGCCTGGAGCGCAGGGGCCAAAAACATTCAGTACTTC. It translates to CAWSAGAKNIQYF. The V call is TRBV30, the J call TRBJ2-4, with D possibly being TRBD1 (5 bases). The V end was cut by 3 bases, the J end by 1 base, with 7 bases between. Germline values: CDR1 GTSNPN, CDR2 SVGIG (reference sequence). This CDR3 is built from 13 residues.

This chain uses TRBV7-9 with TRBJ2-1, with TRBD1 matching 7 bases. Germline trimming cut 5 bases from V and 6 bases from J; bases unmatched to any gene: 13. CDR1 and CDR2 from the germline V gene are SEHNR and FQNEAQ (reference sequence). The CDR3 totals 16 residues. The CDR3 DNA sequence: TGTGCCAGCAGCCCTGTCGGACAGGTCGAATTCAATGAGCAGTTCTTC. Protein sequence: CASSPVGQVEFNEQFF. Based on the CDR3 plus reference TRBV7-9 and TRBJ2-1, the full variable domain is DTGVSQNPRHKITKRGQNVTFRCDPISEHNRLYWYRQTLGQGPEFLTYFQNEAQLEKSRLLSDRFSAERPKGSFSTLEIQRTEQGDSAMYLCASSPVGQVEFNEQFFGPGTRLTVL.

This chain links TRBV6-5 with TRBJ2-5; TRBD2 agrees at 8 bases. The CDR3 is made up of 11 amino acids. V shed 5 bases and J 8 bases; nucleotides not matched to a gene: 1. Germline V gives CDR1 MNHEY, CDR2 SVGAGI. CDR3 bases: TGTGCCAGCAGTACTAGCGGAACCCAGTACTTC. Translated, it gives CASSTSGTQYF.

The rearrangement joins TRBV7-8 to TRBJ2-2; 9 positions agree with TRBD2. Germline CDR1 SGHVS, CDR2 FQNEAQ. The CDR3 is 16 residues long. The V gene end was trimmed by 3 bases and the J gene end by 4 bases; junction bases not matched to a gene: 6. DNA of the CDR3: TGTGCCAGCAGCTTTGGGGCGGGAGGGCCCACCGGGGAGCTGTTTTTT. The encoded protein is CASSFGAGGPTGELFF.

V and J are TRBV9 and TRBJ1-4, with D possibly matching TRBD1 (6 bases). Germline V lookup: CDR1 SGDLS, CDR2 YYNGEE. V dropped 2 bases and J dropped 3 bases, with 11 bases sitting between them. This CDR3 comprises 15 residues. The chain's CDR3 is CASSVAGAPNEKLFF. The CDR3 DNA follows: TGTGCCAGCAGCGTGGCAGGGGCTCCTAATGAAAAACTGTTTTTT. The full variable domain, its missing parts supplied by reference TRBV9 and TRBJ1-4, is DSGVTQTPKHLITATGQRVTLRCSPRSGDLSVYWYQQSLDQGLQFLIQYYNGEERAKGNILERFSAQQFPDLHSELNLSSLELGDSALYFCASSVAGAPNEKLFFGSGTQLSVL.

By proportion, this clone is medium-sized. The chain combines TRBV7-2 with TRBJ1-1; D remains ambiguous. This CDR3 has 11 residues. V shed 5 bases and J shed 8 bases, with 9 bases lying between them. Germline values: CDR1 SGHTA, CDR2 FQGNSA. The CDR3 spells CASSAGREAFF. The CDR3 DNA is TGTGCCAGCAGCGCGGGCCGAGAAGCTTTCTTT.

This chain connects TRBV4-2 to TRBJ1-2; the D is unclear. The CDR3 spans 14 residues. Germline V gene lookup returns CDR1 LGHNA and CDR2 YNFKEQ. V was pared by 6 bases and J by 8 bases, with 19 bases between. The CDR3 loop is CASRKGRDEEGYTF. DNA of the CDR3: TGTGCCAGCAGAAAAGGCCGGGATGAGGAGGGCTACACCTTC.

The V and J genes are TRBV4-2 and TRBJ1-2, with TRBD1 as a possible D gene (6 bases). Germline CDR1 reads LGHNA; CDR2 reads YNFKEQ. The CDR3 consists of 14 residues. V shed 5 bases and J shed 8 bases, with 18 bases lying between them. The CDR3: CASSETGPLGGYTF. The DNA of the CDR3 is TGTGCCAGCAGCGAAACAGGGCCCCTCGGGGGCTACACCTTC.

The DNA of the CDR3 is TGTGCCAGCGCCTCCGAGGGCCCGTCTAGCGGGGGGGCTCGGACCCAGTACTTC. As protein: CASASEGPSSGGARTQYF. This chain joins TRBV9 and TRBJ2-5, with 12 bases fitting TRBD2. The junction had 20 bases not matched to a gene; V was cut back by 7 bases and J by 7 bases. CDR3 length equals 18 residues. CDR1 is SGDLS and CDR2 is YYNGEE in the germline V gene.

V usage is TRBV30 and J usage is TRBJ1-1, with D tentatively TRBD1 (6 bases). Between the trimmed V and J ends, which lost 1 base and 6 bases, there was a span of 12 bases. Germline V CDR1 and CDR2: GTSNPN, SVGIG (reference sequence). This CDR3 region has 13 residues. In DNA, the CDR3 is TGTGCCTGGAGTGGACAGGTATGGGCTGAAGCTTTCTTT. The encoded protein is CAWSGQVWAEAFF.

The chain is built from TRBV5-1 and TRBJ1-1; D is uncertain. V lost 4 bases and J lost 7, with 17 bases in between. The CDR3 extends over 14 amino acids. Germline CDR1 SGHRS, CDR2 YFSETQ. The CDR3 coding sequence is TGCGCCAGCAGCCGGACGGGCCATGAGGGTGAAGCTTTCTTT. Protein sequence: CASSRTGHEGEAFF.

V and J are TRBV13 and TRBJ1-5; D might be TRBD1 (5 bases). Germline V gene sequence: CDR1 PRHDT, CDR2 FYEKMQ (reference sequence). The CDR3 totals 15 residues. V gave up 5 bases and J gave up 4 bases, with 15 bases separating them. The CDR3 region has the DNA TGTGCCAGCAGCCACGGAGGGGTGGGTAATCAGCCCCAGCATTTT. This codes for CASSHGGVGNQPQHF.